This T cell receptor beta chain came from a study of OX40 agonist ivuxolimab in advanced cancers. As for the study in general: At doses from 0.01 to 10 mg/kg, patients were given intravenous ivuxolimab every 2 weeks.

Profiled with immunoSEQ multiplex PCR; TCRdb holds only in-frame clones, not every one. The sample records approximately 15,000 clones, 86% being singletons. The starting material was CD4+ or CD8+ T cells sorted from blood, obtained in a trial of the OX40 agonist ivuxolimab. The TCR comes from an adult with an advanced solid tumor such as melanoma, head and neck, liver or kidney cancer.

CDR3 amino acids: CSVGTDTQYF. CDR3 nucleotide sequence: TGCAGCGTTGGCACAGATACGCAGTATTTT. The V call is TRBV29-1, the J call TRBJ2-3; D unclear. Trimming left V 4 bases short and J 1 base short, with 0 bases between. The CDR3 loop spans 10 amino acids. Per the germline V gene, CDR1 is SQVTM and CDR2 is ANQGSEA.